What follows are 25 T cell receptor beta chains derived from one specimen sequenced in a study of circulating tumor DNA in untreated peripheral T-cell lymphoma. Measured with immunoSEQ multiplex PCR; TCRdb has only the in-frame clones, and not every one. The data hold approximately 8,900 clones, with over 80% observed a single time. Sequencing was carried out using tumor tissue. All receptors come from a human donor with peripheral T-cell lymphoma.

The rearrangement joins TRBV19 to TRBJ1-1; 9 bases line up with TRBD1. V lost 7 bases and J lost 3; bases outside the gene matches: 15. The CDR3 has 17 residues. CDR1 is LNHDA, CDR2 SQIVND, per germline (reference sequence). CDR3 bases: TGTGCCAGTACCTCCCCCTTACAGGGGGCGGGTGACACTGAAGCTTTCTTT. It yields the protein CASTSPLQGAGDTEAFF.

The rearrangement uses TRBV11-3 and TRBJ2-7; D may be TRBD1 (6 bases). Germline assignment: CDR1 SGHNT and CDR2 YENEEA. Trimming removed 1 base at V and 1 base at J, with 8 bases between. The CDR3 has 14 amino acids. This CDR3 reads CASSLGTVSYEQYF. The CDR3 nucleotides read TGTGCCAGCAGCTTAGGGACAGTATCCTACGAGCAGTACTTC.

The chain links TRBV6-8 to TRBJ1-2, with 7 nucleotides matching TRBD1. V was pared by 6 bases and J by 8 bases, with 15 bases of the junction left unmatched. CDR1 is MNHGY and CDR2 is SAAAGT in the germline V gene. The CDR3 runs 15 residues. The CDR3 nucleotides read TGTGCCAGCAGCTCCGGGACAGCTTGGGAGAGGGGCTACACCTTC. Translating it yields CASSSGTAWERGYTF.

This clone has just a few counts. This chain joins TRBV6-8 and TRBJ1-5; D is perhaps TRBD1 (6 bases). Germline V gene data show CDR1 as MNHGY and CDR2 as SAAAGT. This CDR3 spans 15 amino acids. The V and J ends lost 5 bases and 0 bases respectively, with 11 bases between them. This CDR3 reads CASSPRQDSNQPQHF. In nucleotides, the CDR3 is TGTGCCAGCAGTCCCCGACAGGATAGCAATCAGCCCCAGCATTTT.

This clone was recorded only once. CDR3 DNA sequence: TGTGCCAGCAGCCCCGGGACAGGGACGAACTACGAGCAGTACTTC. This translates into CASSPGTGTNYEQYF. V is TRBV11-3 and J is TRBJ2-7; 9 nucleotides line up with TRBD1. Germline V CDR1 and CDR2: SGHNT, YENEEA. This CDR3 spans 15 amino acids. J gave up 3 bases and V 5 bases, and 8 bases lay outside the gene matches.

The chain recombines TRBV19 with TRBJ2-5; D not resolved. V was shortened by 6 bases and J by 1 base, with 3 bases between the two germline ends. The CDR3 extends over 11 amino acids. Germline V lookup: CDR1 LNHDA, CDR2 SQIVND (reference sequence). CDR3 amino acids: CASSFQETQYF. The CDR3 DNA follows: TGTGCCAGTAGCTTCCAAGAGACCCAGTACTTC.

J is TRBJ2-5 and V is TRBV11-3; 12 positions agree with TRBD1. This CDR3 has 15 amino acids. Per the germline V gene, CDR1 is SGHNT and CDR2 is YENEEA. After removal of 3 bases from V and 5 bases from J, the junction contained 4 bases not matched to a gene. The DNA of the CDR3 is TGTGCCAGCAGCTTCGGGACAGGGGGCGGGGAGACCCAGTACTTC. This translates into CASSFGTGGGETQYF.

The chain combines TRBV29-1 with TRBJ2-3, with D possibly matching TRBD2 (5 bases). Germline values: CDR1 SQVTM, CDR2 ANQGSEA. The ends were cut back, 1 base at V and 2 bases at J, with 7 bases in the middle. CDR3 length equals 13 residues. DNA of the CDR3: TGCAGCGTTGAAGGGGGAGCCACAGATACGCAGTATTTT. Protein: CSVEGGATDTQYF.

This sequence joins TRBV19 and TRBJ1-4, with no clear D. V lost 6 bases and J lost 0, with 11 bases in between. The V gene's germline CDR1 is LNHDA and CDR2 SQIVND (reference sequence). The CDR3 runs 15 residues. CDR3 in DNA: TGTGCCAGTAGGCGGTTTAGTGCAACTAATGAAAAACTGTTTTTT. It specifies CASRRFSATNEKLFF.

CDR3 protein: CASSEALTGLAGGPRETQYF. CDR3 DNA sequence: TGTGCCAGCAGTGAAGCCCTCACGGGACTAGCGGGGGGGCCGAGGGAGACCCAGTACTTC. The chain combines TRBV2 with TRBJ2-5; 16 nucleotides agree with TRBD2. The CDR3 has 20 amino acids. Germline lookup yields CDR1 SNHLY and CDR2 FYNNEI. Trimming removed 0 bases from V and 5 bases from J; junction bases left unmatched: 12.

The J gene is TRBJ2-5, the V gene TRBV29-1; D may correspond to TRBD1 or TRBD2 (5 bases each). The CDR3 runs to 12 residues. Germline CDR1 is SQVTM and CDR2 is ANQGSEA. Trimming removed 7 bases from V and 1 base from J, with 10 bases in between. The CDR3 is CSEGTVQETQYF. CDR3 bases: TGCAGCGAAGGGACGGTCCAAGAGACCCAGTACTTC.

About this clone itself: The sample holds other DNA sequences that translate to the same CDR3. The V gene is TRBV29-1, the J gene TRBJ1-1; TRBD1 matches 7 bases. J gave up 2 bases and V 0 bases, and 3 bases lay outside the gene matches. The CDR3 consists of 14 residues. Germline V gives CDR1 SQVTM, CDR2 ANQGSEA. DNA of the CDR3: TGCAGCGTTGAAGACCGACAGGGAAACACTGAAGCTTTCTTT. It specifies CSVEDRQGNTEAFF.

V gene TRBV30 combines with J gene TRBJ1-1; perhaps TRBD1 as D (5 bases). Germline lookup yields CDR1 GTSNPN and CDR2 SVGIG (reference sequence). The ends were cut back, 7 bases at V and 6 bases at J, with 18 bases in the middle. This CDR3 comprises 13 residues. CDR3 nucleotide sequence: TGTGCCTTATCCAGGGCCCTAGGGCCTGAAGCTTTCTTT. This sequence encodes CALSRALGPEAFF.

The rearrangement joins TRBV23-1 to TRBJ1-2, with a weak D call TRBD1 (5 bases). TRBV23-1 is placed among ORFs of uncertain function. This CDR3 spans 16 amino acids. Trimming cost V 6 bases and J 2 bases, with 19 bases left between them. The CDR3 spells CASSPFWQGDNYGYTF. The CDR3 bases are TGCGCCAGCAGCCCGTTTTGGCAGGGAGACAACTATGGCTACACCTTC.

This clone was seen only a few times. This rearrangement joins TRBV19 to TRBJ1-3, with D perhaps matching TRBD1 (6 bases). Trimming took 6 bases from V and 2 from J, leaving 11 bases between them. Per germline, CDR1 LNHDA and CDR2 SQIVND (reference sequence). The CDR3 extends over 14 amino acids. This chain's CDR3 is CASRQTGTGNTIYF. The CDR3 DNA sequence: TGTGCCAGTAGGCAAACAGGGACTGGAAACACCATATATTTT.

V gene TRBV11-3 combines with J gene TRBJ2-7, with 8 bases that match TRBD1. Looked up from germline, CDR1 is SGHNT and CDR2 is YENEEA. The CDR3 has 15 amino acids. V gave up 6 bases and J gave up 0 bases; unmatched junction bases: 7. CDR3 region: CASSPGGRTSYEQYF. The CDR3 DNA is TGTGCCAGCAGTCCAGGGGGCCGAACCTCCTACGAGCAGTACTTC.

The gene calls are TRBV7-2 and TRBJ1-6; no definite D call. The CDR3 is made up of 15 amino acids. Germline CDR1 reads SGHTA; CDR2 reads FQGNSA. With 0 bases removed from V and 4 bases from J, the gap between germline ends came to 7 bases. The CDR3 spells CASSLAGSYNSPLHF. The CDR3 DNA reads as TGTGCCAGCAGCTTAGCGGGCAGTTATAATTCACCCCTCCACTTT.

In its sample, this clone was seen a few times. The chain joins TRBV19 to TRBJ1-2; D is unclear. The CDR3 totals 12 residues. V lost 5 bases, J lost 14 bases, and 18 bases lay in between. CDR1 is LNHDA and CDR2 is SQIVND in the germline V gene (reference sequence). The chain's CDR3 is CASSGRRKGRTF. The DNA for the CDR3 is TGTGCCAGTAGTGGCCGCCGGAAGGGTAGGACCTTC.

In this sample, this clone turned up once. The CDR3 DNA reads TGTGCCAGCAGCACCACACGGATGAACACTGAAGCTTTCTTT. It specifies CASSTTRMNTEAFF. The V call is TRBV11-3, the J call TRBJ1-1, with D uncertain. The CDR3 is 14 amino acids. V lost 5 bases and J lost 0, with 10 bases in between. Germline values: CDR1 SGHNT, CDR2 YENEEA.

This clone was recorded only once. The V and J genes are TRBV5-1 and TRBJ2-1; 14 nucleotides line up with TRBD2. The length of the CDR3 is 16 residues. The germline CDR1 and CDR2 sequences are SGHRS and YFSETQ. The trim removed 6 bases at V and 8 bases at J, leaving 10 bases unmatched. CDR3 residues: CASNSAGLAGVDEQFF. The CDR3 coding sequence is TGCGCCAGCAATTCGGCGGGACTAGCGGGGGTAGATGAGCAGTTCTTC. Full variable domain (missing parts from reference TRBV5-1 and TRBJ2-1): KAGVTQTPRYLIKTRGQQVTLSCSPISGHRSVSWYQQTPGQGLQFLFEYFSETQRNKGNFPGRFSGRQFSNSRSEMNVSTLELGDSALYLCASNSAGLAGVDEQFFGPGTRLTVL.

The gene calls are TRBV19 and TRBJ1-1; D unresolved. Germline CDR1 LNHDA, CDR2 SQIVND (reference sequence). Trimming left V 5 bases short and J 7 bases short, with 17 bases between. The CDR3 is 14 amino acids. In DNA, the CDR3 is TGTGCCAGTAGTCTAACCAAGGAAAAACTTGAAGCTTTCTTT. Translation gives CASSLTKEKLEAFF.

V gene TRBV19 combines with J gene TRBJ1-1; the D gene is possibly TRBD1 (5 bases). CDR3 length: 13 residues. Germline CDR1 and CDR2: LNHDA and SQIVND (reference sequence). V was cut by 6 bases and J by 8 bases, with 16 bases left in between. CDR3 sequence reads: CASSPSRASEAFF. The DNA for the CDR3 is TGTGCCAGTAGCCCGTCCAGGGCTTCGGAAGCTTTCTTT.

This clone was counted between two and nine times. A read error may account for a junction end that differs from germline. This rearrangement joins TRBV6-8 to TRBJ2-1, with TRBD2 as a possible D gene (7 bases). Germline V lookup: CDR1 MNHGY, CDR2 SAAAGT. This CDR3 comprises 15 residues. The CDR3 DNA is TGTGCCAGCAGTGACTCGATGCGGGGGCTCAATGAGCAGTTCTTC. This encodes CASSDSMRGLNEQFF.

A few counts support this clone. The V call is TRBV29-1, the J call TRBJ1-1, with 7 bases lining up with TRBD1. The CDR3 is 15 residues long. The germline V gene encodes CDR1 SQVTM and CDR2 ANQGSEA. Trimming at V came to 6 bases and at J to 3 bases, leaving 13 bases not matched to a gene. The CDR3 bases are TGCAGCGTGGGCGCTACAGGGGTAGGGGACACTGAAGCTTTCTTT. This codes for CSVGATGVGDTEAFF.

V and J are TRBV29-1 and TRBJ1-1; D gene uncertain. V dropped 3 bases and J dropped 1 base, with 9 bases sitting between them. CDR1 SQVTM and CDR2 ANQGSEA come from the germline V gene. The CDR3 runs to 13 residues. CDR3 in amino acids: CSVEATANTEAFF. For the CDR3, the DNA is TGCAGCGTTGAGGCGACGGCGAACACTGAAGCTTTCTTT.